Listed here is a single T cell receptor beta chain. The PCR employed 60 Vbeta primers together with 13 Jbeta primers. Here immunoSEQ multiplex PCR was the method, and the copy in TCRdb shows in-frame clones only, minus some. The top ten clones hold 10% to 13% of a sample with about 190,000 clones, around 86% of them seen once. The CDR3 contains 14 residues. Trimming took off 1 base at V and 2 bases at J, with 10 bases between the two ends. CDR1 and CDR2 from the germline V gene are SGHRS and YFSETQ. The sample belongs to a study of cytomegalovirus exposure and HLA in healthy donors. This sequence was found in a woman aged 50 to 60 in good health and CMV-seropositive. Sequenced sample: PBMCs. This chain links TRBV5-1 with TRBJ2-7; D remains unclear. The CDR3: CASSLRGDPYEQYF. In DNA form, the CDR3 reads TGCGCCAGCAGCTTGCGAGGAGATCCCTACGAGCAGTACTTC.